Shown below are 21 T cell receptor beta chains from a single sample sequenced in a study of naive and memory T cell subsets. The beta constant-region primer was an equimolar mix of two oligonucleotides covering TRBC1 and TRBC2. Ligated cDNA was amplified by four rounds of PCR with nested alpha and beta constant-region primers and SP2. Using its own MiXCR run on the UMI-ligation and nested PCR reads, TCRdb lists one record per CDR3 protein. This table has tens of thousands of distinct CDR3 sequences, 9% appearing once. Sequencing input: naive CD8+ T cells from blood. Source of these receptors: a human donor in good health.

This clonotype was found many times. V is TRBV7-8 and J is TRBJ2-1; 7 bases align to TRBD2. With 3 bases clipped from V and 0 bases from J, the junction kept 5 bases outside the gene matches. This CDR3 spans 16 amino acids. In germline, CDR1 is SGHVS, CDR2 FQNEAQ. The CDR3 loop reads CASSFRPSGSYNEQFF. Written as DNA, the CDR3 is TGTGCCAGCAGCTTTCGGCCTAGCGGCTCCTACAATGAGCAGTTCTTC.

This sequence joins TRBV7-9 and TRBJ1-4, with a possible D match to TRBD1 (5 bases). Looked up from germline, CDR1 is SEHNR and CDR2 is FQNEAQ (reference sequence). CDR3 size: 16 residues. V was cut by 5 bases and J by 7 bases, with 20 bases left in between. The chain's CDR3 is CASSPPGWGGSEKLFF. The CDR3 DNA reads as TGTGCCAGCAGCCCCCCGGGATGGGGCGGGAGTGAAAAACTGTTTTTT.

Only a few counts were recorded for this clonotype. The gene calls are TRBV27 and TRBJ2-1; 7 bases match TRBD2. CDR3 length: 14 residues. The trim removed 5 bases at V and 15 bases at J, leaving 16 bases unmatched. Per germline, CDR1 MNHEY and CDR2 SMNVEV (reference sequence). The CDR3 spells CASSPLTSISYPFF. In DNA form, the CDR3 reads TGTGCCAGCAGTCCCTTGACTAGCATCTCTTATCCGTTCTTC.

The sample holds many counts of this clonotype. The chain couples TRBV4-1 to TRBJ2-1; TRBD2 matches at 12 bases. This CDR3 comprises 15 residues. Germline trimming cut 2 bases from V and 7 bases from J; bases unmatched to any gene: 3. Germline V lookup: CDR1 MGHRA, CDR2 YSYEKL. CDR3 in DNA: TGCGCCAGCAGCCAATCGACTAGCGGGAGTAATGAGCAGTTCTTC. Protein sequence: CASSQSTSGSNEQFF.

The chain carries TRBV28 and TRBJ2-5, with TRBD1 matching over 9 bases. With 4 bases clipped from V and 4 bases from J, the junction kept 7 bases outside the gene matches. This CDR3 has 15 residues. The germline CDR1 and CDR2 sequences are MDHEN and SYDVKM. For the CDR3, the DNA is TGTGCCAGCAGTTCGGGACAGGGCAACCGAGAGACCCAGTACTTC. Protein product: CASSSGQGNRETQYF.

This clonotype was counted a few times. The V and J genes are TRBV7-9 and TRBJ1-3, with D perhaps matching TRBD1 (5 bases). Trimming took 4 bases from V and 8 from J, leaving 21 bases between them. There are 16 residues in the CDR3. Germline lookup yields CDR1 SEHNR and CDR2 FQNEAQ (reference sequence). The CDR3 reads CASSSSTSPGRDTIYF. DNA for the CDR3: TGTGCCAGCAGCTCCTCTACTTCCCCAGGGAGGGACACCATATATTTT.

This clonotype occurred a few times. V usage is TRBV6-1 and J usage is TRBJ2-7; the D gene could be TRBD1 or TRBD2 (5 bases each). The CDR3 is 12 amino acids. Germline loops: CDR1 MNHNS, CDR2 SASEGT. Trimming took off 8 bases at V and 4 bases at J, with 12 bases between the two ends. DNA of the CDR3: TGTGCCAGCTTTGGGACGACTTACGAGCAGTACTTC. Encoded protein: CASFGTTYEQYF.

This clonotype turned up a few times. The gene calls are TRBV9 and TRBJ2-1; D possibly corresponds to TRBD2 (6 bases). There are 11 residues in the CDR3. The germline V gene encodes CDR1 SGDLS and CDR2 YYNGEE. V gave up 7 bases and J gave up 6 bases, with 8 bases separating them. This CDR3 reads CASAGGNEQFF. CDR3 nucleotides: TGTGCCAGCGCCGGGGGCAATGAGCAGTTCTTC.

The chain employs TRBV11-1 and TRBJ1-4, with TRBD1 as a possible D gene (6 bases). In germline, CDR1 is SGHAT, CDR2 FQDESV (reference sequence). The CDR3 extends over 15 amino acids. The V end lost 5 bases, the J end lost 5 bases, and 15 bases lay between the germline ends. This CDR3 reads CASSPADSGNEKLFF. For the CDR3, the DNA is TGTGCCAGCAGCCCGGCGGACAGTGGGAATGAAAAACTGTTTTTT.

This clonotype was found many times. The V and J genes are TRBV29-1 and TRBJ2-5, with TRBD2 matching 14 bases. Germline V gene lookup returns CDR1 SQVTM and CDR2 ANQGSEA. This CDR3 is built from 15 residues. After removal of 4 bases from V and 2 bases from J, the junction contained 3 bases not matched to a gene. CDR3 sequence: CSVGTSGGIQETQYF. For the CDR3, the DNA is TGCAGCGTTGGGACTAGCGGGGGGATTCAAGAGACCCAGTACTTC.

This clonotype was observed many times. The J gene is TRBJ2-6, the V gene TRBV7-9; no firm D call. Germline CDR1 and CDR2: SEHNR and FQNEAQ (reference sequence). Trimming shortened V by 1 base and J by 1 base, and 8 bases separated the two germline ends. This CDR3 has 16 amino acids. CDR3 nucleotides: TGTGCCAGCAGCTTAGAAGGGTCTTCTGGGGCCAACGTCCTGACTTTC. Translated, it gives CASSLEGSSGANVLTF.

A few counts support this clonotype. The rearrangement uses TRBV4-2 and TRBJ1-1; no clear D gene. This CDR3 comprises 15 residues. CDR1 and CDR2 (germline): LGHNA, YNFKEQ. Trimming took off 0 bases at V and 0 bases at J, with 8 bases between the two ends. The CDR3 protein is CASSQDLLLNTEAFF. The DNA of the CDR3 is TGTGCCAGCAGCCAAGATTTACTGCTGAACACTGAAGCTTTCTTT.

This clonotype was observed a few times. The chain is built from TRBV4-3 and TRBJ1-4; tentatively, D is TRBD1 (5 bases). Germline assignment: CDR1 LGHNA and CDR2 YSLEER. Trimming took off 0 bases at V and 8 bases at J, with 16 bases between the two ends. The CDR3 extends over 16 amino acids. CDR3 bases: TGCGCCAGCAGCCAAGATCCGGAACCGCGGGGGGAAAAACTGTTTTTT. Amino acids: CASSQDPEPRGEKLFF.

This clonotype was seen ten or more times. The chain employs TRBV7-6 and TRBJ2-5; D might be TRBD1 (6 bases). The CDR3 contains 15 residues. V was cut by 5 bases and J by 1 base, with 14 bases left in between. Germline CDR1 SGHVS, CDR2 FNYEAQ. The CDR3 sequence is CASSPDDRSQETQYF. The DNA of the CDR3 is TGTGCCAGCAGCCCTGACGACAGGAGCCAAGAGACCCAGTACTTC.

This clonotype was found many times. V and J are TRBV15 and TRBJ2-7; either TRBD1 or TRBD2 may fit D (5 bases each). V lost 1 base to trimming and J lost 2 bases, with 12 bases between them. Germline V lookup: CDR1 LNHNV, CDR2 YYDKDF (reference sequence). The CDR3 runs to 15 residues. CDR3 bases: TGTGCCACCAGCAGAGCCCCAGGGACCCCCTACGAGCAGTACTTC. As protein: CATSRAPGTPYEQYF.

Only a few counts were recorded for this clonotype. V gene TRBV7-8 combines with J gene TRBJ2-1; TRBD2 agrees at 10 bases. Germline V gene lookup returns CDR1 SGHVS and CDR2 FQNEAQ. CDR3 length equals 18 residues. The V and J ends lost 1 base and 5 bases, in that order; junction bases with no gene match: 11. The CDR3 spells CASSLDTAGGLNDNEQFF. The CDR3, as DNA: TGTGCCAGCAGCTTAGATACAGCGGGAGGGCTGAATGACAATGAGCAGTTCTTC.

This clonotype was recorded a few times. This sequence joins TRBV3-1 and TRBJ2-3; D is unresolved. Germline-derived CDR1 and CDR2 are LGHDT and YNNKEL (reference sequence). This CDR3 has 16 residues. V was trimmed by 0 bases and J by 3 bases, leaving 13 bases between them. The CDR3 coding sequence is TGTGCCAGCAGCCAAGAAGATAGGAAACTAACAGATACGCAGTATTTT. The encoded protein is CASSQEDRKLTDTQYF.

The chain uses TRBV5-1 and TRBJ2-2, with 9 nucleotides matching TRBD1. CDR3 length: 17 residues. From germline, CDR1 is SGHRS and CDR2 YFSETQ. J gave up 5 bases and V 1 base, and 9 bases lay outside the gene matches. The DNA for the CDR3 is TGCGCCAGCAGCTTGTTTTGGACAGGGGTGGATACCGGGGAGCTGTTTTTT. It translates to CASSLFWTGVDTGELFF.

In its sample, this clonotype was seen many times. V is TRBV20-1 and J is TRBJ2-7; D unclear. Looked up from germline, CDR1 is DFQATT and CDR2 is SNEGSKA (reference sequence). The germline V and J ends were trimmed by 0 bases and 5 bases, with 8 bases remaining between them. The CDR3 loop spans 12 amino acids. The chain's CDR3 is CSARDLGNEQYF. The CDR3 bases are TGCAGTGCTAGAGATTTGGGGAACGAGCAGTACTTC.

This clonotype was seen at least ten times. The gene calls are TRBV4-2 and TRBJ2-1; no reliable D call. Germline lookup yields CDR1 LGHNA and CDR2 YNFKEQ. The CDR3 contains 15 residues. Deletions cut 4 bases from V and 5 bases from J, with 15 bases between. The CDR3 region has the DNA TGTGCCAGCAGCCCGCATTCAGTTGTGAACAATGAGCAGTTCTTC. Translation gives CASSPHSVVNNEQFF.

This clonotype has at least ten counts. The J gene is TRBJ1-2, the V gene TRBV10-3; TRBD1 might be the D (5 bases). This CDR3 is 16 amino acids long. The ends were cut back, 0 bases at V and 7 bases at J, with 18 bases in the middle. Germline CDR1 ENHRY, CDR2 SYGVKD. DNA of the CDR3: TGTGCCATCAGTGAGTCGAAACGGGGGAATGGCGGTGGCTACACCTTC. This sequence encodes CAISESKRGNGGGYTF.